In its sample, the clone carrying this T cell receptor (beta chain) was seen a few times. Its matching antigen is unknown. This sample was included in a study of shared clonotypes between healthy human individuals. Whole-study results and caveats: Relative to memory subsets, naive subsets generally showed larger estimated richness. Donor scarcity curtailed the genetic and exposure-history diversity represented herein.

The protocol was immunoSEQ multiplex PCR, while the TCRdb copy is restricted to in-frame clones and leaves out a portion. There are about 1 million clones in the sample; around 75% occur only once, and approximately 1.5% lies in the top ten. This CDR3 is built from 13 residues. Trimming shortened V by 8 bases and J by 5 bases, and 16 bases separated the two germline ends. In germline, CDR1 is MNHNS, CDR2 SASEGT. The source is a man between 18 and 35 years old in good health. The V gene is TRBV6-1, the J gene TRBJ2-7, with D possibly being TRBD2 (5 bases). The specimen was memory CD4+ T cells sorted from blood. Subset denoted: CD45RA-negative fraction. DNA of the CDR3: TGTGCCAGCTCAAGAGAGGGTCCCCACGAGCAGTACTTC. It specifies CASSREGPHEQYF.